This T cell receptor beta chain appears in the sequencing data of a study of STAT5B mutations in CD4+ large granular lymphocyte leukemia. TCRdb's copy holds only in-frame clones and misses some; the assay was immunoSEQ multiplex PCR. The table records tens of thousands of clones, 70% to 90% of them present only once. Whole-study results and caveats: No patients shared main leukemic clonotypes, though approximately 26% appeared at low frequency elsewhere.

Buffy coats from healthy blood donors served as controls. The CDR3 sequence is 16 residues long. As for this clone: Antigen specificity is unknown.

The receptor was isolated from a human donor in good health. Sequencing was done on a sample of CD4+ T cells from blood buffy coats. The chain carries TRBV21-1 and TRBJ1-5; the table calls TRBD1, which could not be checked here. TRBV21-1 is a listed pseudogene. The CDR3 loop reads CASSKQSGTGQQPQHF. CDR3 DNA: TGTGCCAGCAGCAAACAATCCGGGACAGGGCAACAGCCCCAGCATTTT.